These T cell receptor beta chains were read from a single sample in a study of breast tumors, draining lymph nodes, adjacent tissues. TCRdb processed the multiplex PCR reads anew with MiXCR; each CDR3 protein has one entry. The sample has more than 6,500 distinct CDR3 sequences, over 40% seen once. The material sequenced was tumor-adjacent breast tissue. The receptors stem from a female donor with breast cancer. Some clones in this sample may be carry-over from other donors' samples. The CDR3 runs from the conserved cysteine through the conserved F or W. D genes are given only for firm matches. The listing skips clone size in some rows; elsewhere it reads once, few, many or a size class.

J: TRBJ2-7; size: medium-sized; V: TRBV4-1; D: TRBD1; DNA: TGCGCCAGCAGCCAACGGGACAGGCGGGAGCAGTACTTC; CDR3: CASSQRDRREQYF
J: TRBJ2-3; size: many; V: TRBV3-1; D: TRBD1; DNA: TGTGCCAGCAGCCTCGGGGGGACAGGGGGTGATACGCAGTATTTT; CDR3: CASSLGGTGGDTQYF
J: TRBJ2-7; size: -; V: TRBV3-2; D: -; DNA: TGTGCCAGCAGCCCCAAGGACAGGGGTAAGGGCTACGAGCAGTACTTC; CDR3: CASSPKDRGKGYEQYF
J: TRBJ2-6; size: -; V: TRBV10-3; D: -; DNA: TGTGCCATCAGTGAGTCAGGGGGCTCTGGGGCCAACGTCCTGACTTTC; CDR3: CAISESGGSGANVLTF
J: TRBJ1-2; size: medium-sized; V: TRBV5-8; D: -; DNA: TGTGCCAGCGGAGAAGAGTGGGGCTACACCTTC; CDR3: CASGEEWGYTF
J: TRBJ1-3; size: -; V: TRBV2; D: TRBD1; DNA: TGTGCCAGCAGCCCGGGACAGGCGATCTCTGGAAACACCATATATTTT; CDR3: CASSPGQAISGNTIYF
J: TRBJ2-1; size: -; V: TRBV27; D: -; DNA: TGTGCCAGCAGTGCCCACAATGAGCAGTTCTTC; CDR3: CASSAHNEQFF
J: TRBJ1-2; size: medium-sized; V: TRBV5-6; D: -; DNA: TGTGCCAGCAGCTTGGACACGAACTATGGCTACACCTTC; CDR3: CASSLDTNYGYTF
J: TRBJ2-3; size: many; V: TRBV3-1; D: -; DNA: TGTGCCAGCAGCCAAAGCCTTAATCCAGATACGCAGTATTTT; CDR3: CASSQSLNPDTQYF
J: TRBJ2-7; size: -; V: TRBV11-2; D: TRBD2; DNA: TGTGCCAGCAGCCGAGCGGGGCAGTTTTACGAGCAGTACTTC; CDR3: CASSRAGQFYEQYF
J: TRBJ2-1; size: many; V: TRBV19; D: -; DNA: TGTGCCAGTAGTAACGCAGAGCTCTACAATGAGCAGTTCTTC; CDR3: CASSNAELYNEQFF
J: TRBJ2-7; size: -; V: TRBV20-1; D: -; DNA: TGCAGTGCTAGAGAACCTTTCAGTGGCGAGCAGTACTTC; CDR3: CSAREPFSGEQYF
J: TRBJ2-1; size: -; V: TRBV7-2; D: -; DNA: TGTGCCAGCAGCTTAGCGGCTAGAAGCTCCTACAATGAGCAGTTCTTC; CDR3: CASSLAARSSYNEQFF
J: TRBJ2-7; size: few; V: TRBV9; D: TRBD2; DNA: TGTGCCAGCAGCGGGTCGACTAGCGGGAGGTTCGAGCAGTACTTC; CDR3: CASSGSTSGRFEQYF
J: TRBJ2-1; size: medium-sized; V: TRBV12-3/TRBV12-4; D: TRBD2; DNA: TGTGCCAGCGGGAGGGCCGGTAATGAGCAGTTCTTC; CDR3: CASGRAGNEQFF
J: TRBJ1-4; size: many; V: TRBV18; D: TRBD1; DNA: TGTGCCAGCTCACCGGACAGGGGAAGCGAAAAACTGTTTTTT; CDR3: CASSPDRGSEKLFF
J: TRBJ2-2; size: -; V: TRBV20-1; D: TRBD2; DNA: TGCAGTGCTAGAGATGTAGCGGGGCTAACCGGGGAGCTGTTTTTT; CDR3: CSARDVAGLTGELFF
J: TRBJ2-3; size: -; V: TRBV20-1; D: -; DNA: TGCAGTGCTAGTCATGGAGGGCAGTATTTT; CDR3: CSASHGGQYF
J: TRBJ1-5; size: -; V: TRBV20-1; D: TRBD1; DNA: TGCAGTGCCAGAACTCCGGGACAGGCTACACTTGGCAATCAGCCCCAGCATTTT; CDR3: CSARTPGQATLGNQPQHF
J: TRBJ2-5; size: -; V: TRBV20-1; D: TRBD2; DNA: TGCAGTGCTAGAGATGCCTTTGGGCGGGGGATACAAGAGACCCAGTACTTC; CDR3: CSARDAFGRGIQETQYF
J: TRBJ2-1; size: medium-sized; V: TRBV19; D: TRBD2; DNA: TGTGCCAGTACCCTCATAGCGGGAGCAAGAAACAATGAGCAGTTCTTC; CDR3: CASTLIAGARNNEQFF
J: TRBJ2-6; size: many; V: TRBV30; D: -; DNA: TGTGCCTGGAGTGTACTGGGCTCTGGGGCCAACGTCCTGACTTTC; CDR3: CAWSVLGSGANVLTF
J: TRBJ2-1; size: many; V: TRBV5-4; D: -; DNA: TGTGCCAGCAGCTTGGATGTGAGCTCCTACAATGAGCAGTTCTTC; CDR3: CASSLDVSSYNEQFF
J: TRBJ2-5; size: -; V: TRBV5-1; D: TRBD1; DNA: TGCGCCAGCAGCCGACAGGGGCTCGAGACCCAGTACTTC; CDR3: CASSRQGLETQYF
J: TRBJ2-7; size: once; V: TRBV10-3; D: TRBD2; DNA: TGTGCCACGAGCGGGAGAAGGGAGCAGTACTTC; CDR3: CATSGRREQYF
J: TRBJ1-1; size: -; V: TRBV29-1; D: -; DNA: TGCAGCTCCGGGGGGGGGAACACTGAAGCTTTCTTT; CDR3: CSSGGGNTEAFF
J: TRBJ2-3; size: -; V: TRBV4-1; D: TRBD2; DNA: TGCGCCAGCAGCCAAGATAGACTAGCGGGAGAGAGAGATACGCAGTATTTT; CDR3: CASSQDRLAGERDTQYF
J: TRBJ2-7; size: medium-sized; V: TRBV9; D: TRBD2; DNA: TGTGCCAGCAGCGTAGACCCTAGCGGGTACGAGCAGTACTTC; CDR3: CASSVDPSGYEQYF
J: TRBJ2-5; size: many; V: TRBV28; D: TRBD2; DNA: TGTGCCAGCGGGACTAGCGGGGAAGGTTTAGAGACCCAGTACTTC; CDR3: CASGTSGEGLETQYF
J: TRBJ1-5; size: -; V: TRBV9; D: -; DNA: TGTGCCAGCAGCGTAGCTGGGAGTTTCAATCAGCCCCAGCATTTT; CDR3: CASSVAGSFNQPQHF
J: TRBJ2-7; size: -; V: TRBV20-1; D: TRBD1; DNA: TGCAGTGCCAGGACAGGGTACGAGCAGTACTTC; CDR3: CSARTGYEQYF
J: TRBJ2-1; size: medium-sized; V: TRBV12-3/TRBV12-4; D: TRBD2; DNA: TGTGCCAGCAGTACTAGACTAGCGGGACTAGAGTTCTTC; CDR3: CASSTRLAGLEFF
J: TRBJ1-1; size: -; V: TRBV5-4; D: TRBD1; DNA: TGTGCCAGCAGCTGGGACAGGGACACTGAAGCTTTCTTT; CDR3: CASSWDRDTEAFF